The 8 T cell receptor beta chains listed next were all sequenced from one sample in a study of cytomegalovirus exposure and HLA in healthy donors. Primers: 60 Vbeta forward and 13 Jbeta reverse. The protocol was immunoSEQ multiplex PCR, while the TCRdb copy is restricted to in-frame clones and leaves out a portion. Among fewer than 140,000 clones listed, 70% to 85% were seen once. Sequencing was carried out using PBMCs. These receptors originate from a man between 60 and 70 years old in good health and CMV-seronegative.

In DNA form, the CDR3 reads TGCGCCAGCAGCCGTGAACCTGAAGACAGGGACGCTTTCTTT. It is translated as CASSREPEDRDAFF. The gene calls are TRBV5-1 and TRBJ1-1; TRBD1 matches at 7 bases. Unmatched junction bases numbered 14, after V lost 4 bases and J lost 11 bases. There are 14 residues in the CDR3. CDR1 SGHRS and CDR2 YFSETQ come from the germline V gene. Full variable domain (outside the CDR3, taken from reference TRBV5-1 and TRBJ1-1): KAGVTQTPRYLIKTRGQQVTLSCSPISGHRSVSWYQQTPGQGLQFLFEYFSETQRNKGNFPGRFSGRQFSNSRSEMNVSTLELGDSALYLCASSREPEDRDAFFGQGTRLTVV.

The V and J genes are TRBV30 and TRBJ2-1, with 7 positions matching TRBD1. V gave up 3 bases and J gave up 6 bases; unmatched junction bases: 5. The CDR3 has 13 residues. From germline, CDR1 is GTSNPN and CDR2 SVGIG (reference sequence). The CDR3 here is CAWSRDRGNEQFF. In DNA form, the CDR3 reads TGTGCCTGGAGCCGGGACAGAGGCAATGAGCAGTTCTTC.

The chain combines TRBV4-1 with TRBJ1-4; 11 positions match TRBD1. The CDR3 length is 15 residues. Trimming took 5 bases from V and 7 from J; bases not matched to a gene: 6. Germline-derived CDR1 and CDR2 are MGHRA and YSYEKL. CDR3 DNA: TGCGCCAGCAGCACACCCGGGACAGGGGGTGAAAAACTGTTTTTT. Translation: CASSTPGTGGEKLFF.

The chain couples TRBV5-1 to TRBJ1-2; no reliable D call. The germline CDR1 and CDR2 sequences are SGHRS and YFSETQ. The CDR3 extends over 13 amino acids. Trimming pared 0 bases from V and 10 bases from J, leaving 13 bases between. Here the CDR3 DNA reads TGCGCCAGCAGCTTGGTGGTTTCGGGGTTCTACACCTTC. Translated, it gives CASSLVVSGFYTF.

The chain couples TRBV25-1 to TRBJ1-2; D is perhaps TRBD1 (5 bases). The CDR3 totals 14 residues. The germline CDR1 and CDR2 sequences are MGHDK and SYGVNS. Trimming took off 6 bases at V and 7 bases at J, with 18 bases between the two ends. CDR3 sequence: CASRFSGSKGGYTF. Written as DNA, the CDR3 is TGTGCCAGCAGGTTCTCAGGGTCCAAGGGTGGCTACACCTTC.

The chain employs TRBV4-3 and TRBJ2-3, with a tentative D call TRBD2 (7 bases). This CDR3 has 16 amino acids. CDR1 is LGHNA, CDR2 YSLEER, per germline. V was pared by 1 base and J by 3 bases, with 14 bases between. The CDR3 region is CASSQVGGAGTDTQYF. DNA for the CDR3: TGCGCCAGCAGCCAAGTGGGGGGGGCAGGGACAGATACGCAGTATTTT.

CDR3 sequence (DNA): TGTGCCAGCAGCCCACGAGACGCAGACTACGAGCAGTACGTC. Translated: CASSPRDADYEQYV. The rearrangement links TRBV7-9 to TRBJ2-7; D gene unclear. The CDR3 has 14 amino acids. CDR1 and CDR2 (germline): SEHNR, FQNEAQ (reference sequence). V lost 5 bases and J 3 bases, leaving 14 bases between the germline ends.

The chain joins TRBV27 to TRBJ2-3, with 8 bases lining up with TRBD1. CDR1 and CDR2 (germline): MNHEY, SMNVEV (reference sequence). V lost 8 bases to trimming and J lost 5 bases; unmatched junction nucleotides: 9. The CDR3 is 14 amino acids. The CDR3 spells CASQDRVGIDTQYF. The CDR3 bases are TGTGCCAGCCAGGACAGGGTGGGGATAGATACGCAGTATTTT.